One sample yielded the 21 T cell receptor beta chains listed below, sequenced in a study of T cell responses to AZD1222 COVID-19 vaccine. Clones were read by immunoSEQ multiplex PCR, and TCRdb kept only the in-frame ones, dropping some. Of about 150,000 clones listed, 65% to 90% are singletons. Here the sequenced sample was peripheral blood, taken 28 days after the second dose of the MenACWY control vaccine. These receptor sequences come from an adult who received the MenACWY meningococcal vaccine as a control.

The rearrangement joins TRBV11-3 to TRBJ2-7; D gene uncertain. The germline gives CDR1 SGHNT, CDR2 YENEEA. Trimming pared 0 bases from V and 4 bases from J, leaving 7 bases between. The CDR3 is 13 amino acids. The CDR3 region is CASSLDLSYEQYF. CDR3 nucleotide sequence: TGTGCCAGCAGCTTAGATCTCAGTTACGAGCAGTACTTC. The full variable domain, with the rest looked up from reference TRBV11-3 and TRBJ2-7, is EAGVVQSPRYKIIEKKQPVAFWCNPISGHNTLYWYLQNLGQGPELLIRYENEEAVDDSQLPKDRFSAERLKGVDSTLKIQPAELGDSAVYLCASSLDLSYEQYFGPGTRLTVT.

This rearrangement joins TRBV6-5 to TRBJ1-1, with 7 bases fitting TRBD1. V shed 6 bases and J 5 bases; nucleotides not matched to a gene: 9. Germline V gene lookup returns CDR1 MNHEY and CDR2 SVGAGI. The CDR3 is 14 residues long. This CDR3 reads CASSLTGEVTEAFF. The CDR3 DNA is TGTGCCAGCAGCTTAACAGGGGAGGTTACTGAAGCTTTCTTT.

The chain recombines TRBV7-2 with TRBJ2-1; the D gene is possibly TRBD1 (6 bases). From germline, CDR1 is SGHTA and CDR2 FQGNSA. The CDR3 length is 16 residues. V was shortened by 6 bases and J by 2 bases, with 17 bases between the two germline ends. The CDR3 DNA is TGTGCCAGCAGGGTCCAGGCAGGGGCCCCCTACAATGAGCAGTTCTTC. Translated: CASRVQAGAPYNEQFF.

Here the CDR3 reads CAINGDSSTDTQYF. The CDR3 DNA sequence: TGTGCCATCAATGGAGATTCTAGCACAGATACGCAGTATTTT. J is TRBJ2-3 and V is TRBV10-3; D unresolved. The CDR3 consists of 14 residues. Germline CDR1 is ENHRY and CDR2 is SYGVKD. Trimming took off 7 bases at V and 0 bases at J, with 11 bases between the two ends.

As for this clone: At one end the junction does not follow the germline gene, possibly because of a read error. V usage is TRBV7-7 and J usage is TRBJ2-1; 13 bases map to TRBD2. Germline loops: CDR1 SSHAT, CDR2 FNYEAQ (reference sequence). This CDR3 is built from 17 residues. The CDR3 nucleotides read TGTGCTAGCAGCCAGGGACTAGCGGGAATTGGGGACCATGAGCAGTTCTTC. Amino acid sequence: CASSQGLAGIGDHEQFF.

The chain is built from TRBV19 and TRBJ1-1, with D possibly being TRBD1 (6 bases). V lost 3 bases and J 5 bases, leaving 13 bases between the germline ends. The CDR3 has 14 residues. From germline, CDR1 is LNHDA and CDR2 SQIVND (reference sequence). CDR3 in amino acids: CASSILWGQTEAFF. CDR3 nucleotides: TGTGCCAGTAGTATTCTTTGGGGGCAGACTGAAGCTTTCTTT.

The table lists this clone with a few counts. This chain uses TRBV7-9 with TRBJ2-7; D is possibly TRBD1 or TRBD2 (5 bases each). V dropped 5 bases and J dropped 2 bases, with 22 bases sitting between them. The CDR3 totals 17 residues. Germline V gives CDR1 SEHNR, CDR2 FQNEAQ (reference sequence). The CDR3, as DNA: TGTGCCAGCAGCCTTGGGGACGCCAGACGAAGTGCCTACGAGCAGTACTTC. Its translation is CASSLGDARRSAYEQYF.

The DNA of the CDR3 is TGTGCCAGCAACCCTCTGGTTTTCTCTGGAAACACCATATATTTT. Its translation is CASNPLVFSGNTIYF. This chain connects TRBV6-5 to TRBJ1-3; the D is unclear. Trimming took 7 bases from V and 0 from J, leaving 13 bases between them. This CDR3 region has 15 residues. Germline lookup yields CDR1 MNHEY and CDR2 SVGAGI.

This rearrangement joins TRBV5-1 to TRBJ2-5; 7 nucleotides agree with TRBD2. CDR3 size: 15 residues. Germline CDR1 SGHRS, CDR2 YFSETQ. V trimming: 4 bases; J trimming: 4 bases; junction bases outside the gene matches: 10. The DNA of the CDR3 is TGCGCCAGCAGCCGTGGACTAGTGAAGCCAGAGACCCAGTACTTC. It encodes CASSRGLVKPETQYF.

V and J are TRBV28 and TRBJ1-1; the D is unclear. Germline V gene sequence: CDR1 MDHEN, CDR2 SYDVKM. V shed 2 bases and J shed 3 bases, with 7 bases lying between them. The length of the CDR3 is 13 residues. CDR3 amino acids: CASSLIGDTEAFF. The DNA for the CDR3 is TGTGCCAGCAGTTTAATCGGGGACACTGAAGCTTTCTTT.

This chain joins TRBV7-2 and TRBJ2-7; 7 bases map to TRBD2. This CDR3 is 14 amino acids long. From germline, CDR1 is SGHTA and CDR2 FQGNSA. The J segment lost 2 bases and the V segment lost 5 bases, leaving 6 bases of the junction unmatched. The CDR3 spells CASSTLAEPYEQYF. The CDR3 DNA is TGTGCCAGCAGCACGCTAGCGGAGCCCTACGAGCAGTACTTC. Supplemented by reference TRBV7-2 and TRBJ2-7, the full variable domain reads GAGVSQSPSNKVTEKGKDVELRCDPISGHTALYWYRQSLGQGLEFLIYFQGNSAPDKSGLPSDRFSAERTGGSVSTLTIQRTQQEDSAVYLCASSTLAEPYEQYFGPGTRLTVT.

CDR3 sequence reads: CATRESTDTQYF. CDR3 nucleotide sequence: TGTGCCACTAGGGAAAGCACAGATACGCAGTATTTT. V gene TRBV19 combines with J gene TRBJ2-3, with D uncertain. The germline V gene encodes CDR1 LNHDA and CDR2 SQIVND (reference sequence). V was clipped by 10 bases and J by 0 bases, with 8 bases between them. This CDR3 spans 12 amino acids.

The chain uses TRBV7-9 and TRBJ2-3; D is tentatively TRBD1 or TRBD2 (5 bases each). This CDR3 has 16 amino acids. The V end lost 8 bases, the J end lost 3 bases, and 21 bases lay between the germline ends. Germline CDR1 SEHNR, CDR2 FQNEAQ (reference sequence). This CDR3 reads CASGSIWGRGTDTQYF. Written as DNA, the CDR3 is TGTGCCAGCGGCTCCATTTGGGGGAGAGGGACAGATACGCAGTATTTT.

This rearrangement joins TRBV6-6 to TRBJ1-5; 7 bases are a match to TRBD1. This CDR3 is 13 amino acids long. Germline V CDR1 and CDR2: MNHNY, SVGAGI (reference sequence). V dropped 7 bases and J dropped 3; count of bases not matched to a gene: 3. CDR3 bases: TGTGCCAGCACCGGGACAGTCAATCAGCCCCAGCATTTT. Encoded protein: CASTGTVNQPQHF.

In this sample, this clone turned up once. This rearrangement joins TRBV10-2 to TRBJ1-5; D might be TRBD1 (6 bases). CDR3 size: 14 residues. Germline loops: CDR1 WSHSY, CDR2 SAAADI. Trimming stripped 2 bases from V and 5 bases from J, with 10 bases between. In nucleotides, the CDR3 is TGCGCCAGCAGTGAGGGTCAGGGGTATCAGCCCCAGCATTTT. Translation: CASSEGQGYQPQHF.

CDR3 loop: CASSLGAGQNYGYTF. CDR3 nucleotide sequence: TGTGCCAGCAGTTTGGGCGCGGGACAGAACTATGGCTACACCTTC. The chain employs TRBV28 and TRBJ1-2; 7 bases are shared with TRBD1. The V and J ends lost 3 bases and 2 bases, in that order; junction bases with no gene match: 6. The CDR3 is made up of 15 amino acids. In germline, CDR1 is MDHEN, CDR2 SYDVKM.

V and J are TRBV14 and TRBJ1-1; D not resolved. Trimming removed 1 base from V and 11 bases from J, with 11 bases in between. There are 12 residues in the CDR3. Germline loops: CDR1 SGHDN, CDR2 FVKESK. The CDR3 sequence is CASSQASSGAFF. The DNA for the CDR3 is TGTGCCAGCAGCCAAGCGAGCTCTGGGGCTTTCTTT.

The rearrangement joins TRBV5-5 to TRBJ1-5, with 9 bases identical to TRBD1. Germline V gene sequence: CDR1 SGHKS, CDR2 YYEKEE (reference sequence). This CDR3 has 15 residues. Germline trimming cut 0 bases from V and 5 bases from J; bases unmatched to any gene: 3. The CDR3 DNA sequence: TGTGCCAGCAGCTTGGGGGACAGGGAGGATCAGCCCCAGCATTTT. Translation gives CASSLGDREDQPQHF.

The rearrangement uses TRBV12-3 or TRBV12-4 and TRBJ1-1, with a weak D call TRBD1 (6 bases). V dropped 1 base and J dropped 6 bases, with 9 bases sitting between them. This CDR3 contains 13 residues. For the CDR3, the DNA is TGTGCCAGCAGTTTAGACAGGGCGCCTGAAGCTTTCTTT. Translating gives CASSLDRAPEAFF.

This chain connects TRBV6-4 to TRBJ2-7; D ambiguous. The CDR3 has 11 amino acids. The V gene lost 7 bases and the J gene lost 5 bases, with 9 bases spanning the gap. Germline V gene lookup returns CDR1 MRHNA and CDR2 SNTAGT. CDR3 amino acids: CASTCLNEQYF. CDR3 in DNA: TGTGCCAGCACGTGCCTGAACGAGCAGTACTTC.

The J gene is TRBJ1-5, the V gene TRBV5-5, with D maybe TRBD1 (5 bases). This CDR3 comprises 13 residues. V lost 5 bases and J 2 bases, leaving 8 bases between the germline ends. Germline assignment: CDR1 SGHKS and CDR2 YYEKEE (reference sequence). CDR3 coding DNA: TGTGCCAGCAGAGGGGATGGCAATCAGCCCCAGCATTTT. Translating it yields CASRGDGNQPQHF. Variable domain in full (rest from reference TRBV5-5 and TRBJ1-5): DAGVTQSPTHLIKTRGQQVTLRCSPISGHKSVSWYQQVLGQGPQFIFQYYEKEERGRGNFPDRFSARQFPNYSSELNVNALLLGDSALYLCASRGDGNQPQHFGDGTRLSIL.